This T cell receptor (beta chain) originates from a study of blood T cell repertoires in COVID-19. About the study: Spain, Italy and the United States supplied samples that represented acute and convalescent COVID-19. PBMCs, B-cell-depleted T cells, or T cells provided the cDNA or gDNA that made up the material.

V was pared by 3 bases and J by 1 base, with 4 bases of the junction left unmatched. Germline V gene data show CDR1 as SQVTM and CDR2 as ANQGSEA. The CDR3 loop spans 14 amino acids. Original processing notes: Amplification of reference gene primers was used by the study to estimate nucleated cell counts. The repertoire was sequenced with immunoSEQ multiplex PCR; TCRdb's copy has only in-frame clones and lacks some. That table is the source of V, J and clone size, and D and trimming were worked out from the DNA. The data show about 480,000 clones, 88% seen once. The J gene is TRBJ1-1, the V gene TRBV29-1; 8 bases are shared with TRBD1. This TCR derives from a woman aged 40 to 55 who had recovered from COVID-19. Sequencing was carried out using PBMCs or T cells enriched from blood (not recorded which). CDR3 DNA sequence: TGCAGCGTTGAGAAGGGACAGGCGAACACTGAAGCTTTCTTT. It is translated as CSVEKGQANTEAFF.